The clone carrying this T cell receptor (beta chain) showed up just a few times. This entry belongs to a study of T-cell memory formation after mild COVID-19. Germline loops: CDR1 SGHAT, CDR2 FQNNGV. The CDR3 has 18 residues. V was cut by 2 bases and J by 6 bases, with 25 bases left in between. MiXCR, applied by TCRdb to the 5' RACE reads, yields one record per CDR3 protein. Counted here are roughly 600,000 distinct CDR3 sequences, 15% to 20% occurring once; the ten biggest clones make up 12%. The rearrangement uses TRBV11-2 and TRBJ1-2, with D tentatively TRBD1 (5 bases). The sequence was obtained from an adult woman who had mild COVID-19 (a few samples of this study predate the infection). Cell type and time point are not known. Sequenced: PBMCs or a T cell subset sorted from them (not recorded which). CDR3 DNA sequence: TGTGCCAGCAGCTTATTCCGGGACCTAAGGCTGGGGCCTAATGGCTACACCTTC. Translating it yields CASSLFRDLRLGPNGYTF. Complete variable domain (other parts from reference TRBV11-2 and TRBJ1-2): EAGVAQSPRYKIIEKRQSVAFWCNPISGHATLYWYQQILGQGPKLLIQFQNNGVVDDSQLPKDRFSAERLKGVDSTLKIQPAKLEDSAVYLCASSLFRDLRLGPNGYTFGSGTRLTVV.